This note documents a single TCR beta chain sequence. Regarding time point: pretreatment peripheral blood. The CDR3 is 16 amino acids. Germline V lookup: CDR1 SGDLS, CDR2 YYNGEE. V lost 4 bases to trimming and J lost 0 bases; unmatched junction nucleotides: 7. This entry comes from a study of PD-L1 blockade in urothelial cancer. The wider study: Atezolizumab 1,200 mg was given intravenously every 3 weeks, starting 2014.

Repertoires were generated with immunoSEQ multiplex PCR, while TCRdb's copy carries only in-frame clones and drops some. The table includes under 50,000 clones, approximately 78% detected once. The sequence derives from a man in his fifties or sixties with urothelial cancer. The chain recombines TRBV9 with TRBJ2-3; 8 bases map to TRBD2. Source: PBMCs, taken around atezolizumab (anti-PD-L1) treatment. CDR3 coding DNA: TGTGCCAGCAGCTTCCGATCTAGCGGGAGCACAGATACGCAGTATTTT. This translates into CASSFRSSGSTDTQYF.